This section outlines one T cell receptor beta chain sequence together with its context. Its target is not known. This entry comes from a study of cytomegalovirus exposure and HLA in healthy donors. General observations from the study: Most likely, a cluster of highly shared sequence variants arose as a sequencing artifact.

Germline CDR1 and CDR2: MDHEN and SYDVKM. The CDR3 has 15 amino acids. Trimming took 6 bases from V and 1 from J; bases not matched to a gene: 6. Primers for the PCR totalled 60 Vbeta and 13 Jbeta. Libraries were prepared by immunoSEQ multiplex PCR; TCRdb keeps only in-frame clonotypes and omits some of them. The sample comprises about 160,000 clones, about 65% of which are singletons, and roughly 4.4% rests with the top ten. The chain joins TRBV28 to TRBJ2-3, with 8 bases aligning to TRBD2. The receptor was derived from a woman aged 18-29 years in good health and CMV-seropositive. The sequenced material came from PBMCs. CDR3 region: CASSFRTSRTDTQYF. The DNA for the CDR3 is TGTGCCAGCAGCTTCCGGACTAGCCGCACAGATACGCAGTATTTT.